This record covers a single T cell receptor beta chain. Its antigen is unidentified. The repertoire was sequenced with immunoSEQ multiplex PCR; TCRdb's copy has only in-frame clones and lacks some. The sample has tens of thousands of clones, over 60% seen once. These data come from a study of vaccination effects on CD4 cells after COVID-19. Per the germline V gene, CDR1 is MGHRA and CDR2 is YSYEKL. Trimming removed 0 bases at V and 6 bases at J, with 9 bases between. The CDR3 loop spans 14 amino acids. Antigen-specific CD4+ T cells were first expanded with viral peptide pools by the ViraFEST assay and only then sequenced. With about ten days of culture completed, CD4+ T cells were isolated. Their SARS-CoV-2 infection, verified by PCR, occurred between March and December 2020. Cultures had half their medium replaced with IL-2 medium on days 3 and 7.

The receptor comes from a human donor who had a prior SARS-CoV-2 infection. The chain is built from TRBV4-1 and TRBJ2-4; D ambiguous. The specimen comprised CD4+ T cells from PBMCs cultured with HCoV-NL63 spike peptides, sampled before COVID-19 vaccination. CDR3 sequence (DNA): TGCGCCAGCAGCCAAGACGGGCGGTTAAACATTCAGTACTTC. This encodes CASSQDGRLNIQYF.